This is a list of T cell receptor beta chains from one sample in a study of blood T cell repertoires in COVID-19. Sequencing used immunoSEQ multiplex PCR; TCRdb keeps in-frame clones, though not all of them. The sample lists around 100,000 clones, about 90% occurring once. Source material: peripheral blood. The origin of the receptors is a man aged 25 to 40 in a cohort sampled during active COVID-19. Each CDR3 is given with its conserved first and last residue. The D gene is left open where the match is weak. Clone size is shown for a subset of rows, as once, few, many or a class of expanded clone.

length,D,size,V,CDR3
16,.,.,TRBV7-8,CASSPNGGGNGNTIYF
13,TRBD2,once,TRBV6-4,CASRAGGSNEQFF
14,.,once,TRBV19,CASSPFGQNTEAFF
16,.,.,TRBV21-1,CASSFIPGLATGEQYF
14,.,.,TRBV6-5,CASSRQSSGNTIYF
13,.,.,TRBV7-3,CASSLQLADTQYF
17,.,.,TRBV21-1,CASRIAIATPSDNEQFF
12,.,.,TRBV29-1,CSVNREFVDYTF
14,.,.,TRBV6-5,CASARQVQYNEQFF
13,.,.,TRBV27,CASSLQYTGELFF
16,TRBD1,.,TRBV27,CASSFQGASGNYGYTF
16,TRBD1,.,TRBV7-2,CASSLIRQGANEKLFF
15,TRBD2,.,TRBV7-9,CASSPPRGGVETQYF
16,.,.,TRBV7-9,CASSLGSGFLSYEQYF
13,.,few,TRBV6-5,CASSLQGRTEAFF
15,.,.,TRBV19,CASSPGTANTGELFF
18,TRBD1,.,TRBV18,CASSPDWTGGAGANVLTF
12,.,.,TRBV7-9,CASSSGGEPQHF
17,TRBD1,.,TRBV3-1/TRBV3-2,CASSQVSGTGMGGTQYF
15,.,.,TRBV9,CASSVGGIDTGELFF
13,.,once,TRBV19,CASSVRVGETQYF
13,TRBD2,few,TRBV28,CATLDGLGNEQFF
17,TRBD2,.,TRBV24-1,CATSDQTSGESTDTQYF
15,TRBD1,.,TRBV10-3,CAISDRGKGTDTQYF
15,TRBD1,.,TRBV28,CASSFRDRVTYEQYF
15,.,.,TRBV7-9,CASSLSSATYNEQFF
15,TRBD1,.,TRBV6-5,CASSYGTGSVTEAFF
13,TRBD2,.,TRBV12-3/TRBV12-4,CASSLSGVGELFF
14,.,.,TRBV3-1/TRBV3-2,CASSQRGGTHEQYF
16,.,.,TRBV5-4,CASSWGGPRDTDTQYF
16,TRBD1,.,TRBV28,CASSPPGQGGNYGYTF
15,.,.,TRBV4-1,CASSQTDIVNYGYTF
15,.,.,TRBV23-1,CASSQLVGANEKLFF
13,.,.,TRBV5-1,CASSFTSQETQYF
16,TRBD2,.,TRBV7-2,CASSMLAGGPTDTQYF
14,.,once,TRBV5-1,CASRPGASGNTIYF
16,.,.,TRBV7-9,CASSLNEISSGGSYTF
19,TRBD2,.,TRBV3-1/TRBV3-2,CASSPLVLAGGRVVETQYF
16,TRBD2,.,TRBV2,CASSPLSGGLTDTQYF
14,TRBD1,once,TRBV10-3,CAISEGTGAYGYTF
17,.,.,TRBV10-3,CAISESAASSGANVLTF
12,TRBD1,.,TRBV10-3,CAISSGGYEQYF
18,TRBD2,once,TRBV9,CASSIHSGTSGPTDTQYF
14,TRBD1,.,TRBV5-4,CASSLTGGDSGYTF